This entry concerns a single T cell receptor (beta chain). Its target is not known. The sample belongs to a study of prognosis after radiotherapy for stage I lung cancer. Study-level background: Patients with newly diagnosed primary stage I lung tumors numbered some 14, with 4 or 5 others having oligometastatic NSCLC after surgical resection of the primary tumor.

V lost 4 bases and J 3 bases, leaving 13 bases between the germline ends. Germline V gene data show CDR1 as MNHNS and CDR2 as SASEGT. This CDR3 spans 14 amino acids. Two-round multiplex PCR on genomic DNA was the method by which TCR beta CDR3 was amplified. The first PCR round targeted every TRBV and TRBJ gene with specific primers. Using its own MiXCR run on the multiplex PCR reads, TCRdb lists one record per CDR3 protein. The table lists more than 12,000 distinct CDR3 sequences, 37% of them singletons, with 35% to 50% in the top ten. Findings and limits, study-wide: Tumor specificity of expanded TCR clones went undetermined. Unique TCR clone counts were lower following stereotactic body radiation therapy (median 10,088 versus 6,861).

Node-negative disease was confirmed in all patients by CT and PET/CT, with no prior chemotherapy, radiotherapy or other malignancies. This clonotype originated in a donor over 45 with non-small cell lung cancer. The starting material was PBMCs, obtained before or after stereotactic body radiation therapy (not recorded which). The genes are TRBV6-1 and TRBJ2-7; D is uncertain. The CDR3 coding sequence is TGTGCCAGCAGTGTCAAGCTCGCTGACTACGAGCAGTACTTC. This encodes CASSVKLADYEQYF.